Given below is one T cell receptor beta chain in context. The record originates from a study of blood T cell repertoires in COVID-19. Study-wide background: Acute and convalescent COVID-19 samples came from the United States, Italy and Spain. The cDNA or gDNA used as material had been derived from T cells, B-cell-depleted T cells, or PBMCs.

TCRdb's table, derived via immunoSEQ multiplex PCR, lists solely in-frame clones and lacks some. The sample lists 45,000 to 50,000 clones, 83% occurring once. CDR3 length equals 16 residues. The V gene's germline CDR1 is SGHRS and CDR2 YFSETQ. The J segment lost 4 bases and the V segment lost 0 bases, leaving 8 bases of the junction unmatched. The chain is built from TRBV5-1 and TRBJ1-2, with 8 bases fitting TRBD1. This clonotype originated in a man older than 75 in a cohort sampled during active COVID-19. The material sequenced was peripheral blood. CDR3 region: CASSLAPTGGSYGYTF. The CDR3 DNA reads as TGCGCCAGCAGCTTGGCACCAACAGGGGGAAGCTATGGCTACACCTTC.